The source of this TCR beta chain is a study of control samples from healthy donors and cancer patients. Looked up from germline, CDR1 is MNHEY and CDR2 is SVGAGI. V lost 6 bases, J lost 0 bases, and 8 bases stayed unmatched. The CDR3 has 15 amino acids. The method was immunoSEQ multiplex PCR; TCRdb's version includes in-frame clones alone and lacks a portion of them. Of 100,000 to 150,000 clones in the sample, 80% to 95% were seen once. Source material: PBMCs. This clonotype was sampled from an elderly man with head and neck cancer. This sequence joins TRBV6-5 and TRBJ2-7; 7 bases agree with TRBD1. In DNA form, the CDR3 reads TGTGCCAGCAGCCACGACAGGGCAAACTCCTACGAGCAGTACTTC. Protein: CASSHDRANSYEQYF.